Presented here are 28 T cell receptor beta chains from one specimen sequenced in a study of blood T cell repertoires in COVID-19. Data came from immunoSEQ multiplex PCR; TCRdb stores just in-frame clones and leaves some out. In the table there are about 210,000 clones, approximately 84% of which are singletons. Sequenced material: peripheral blood. The receptors come from a woman in her fifties or sixties with active or convalescent COVID-19.

The gene calls are TRBV18 and TRBJ1-2; 8 bases map to TRBD1. The V and J ends lost 6 bases and 1 base, in that order; junction bases with no gene match: 7. Germline V gene lookup returns CDR1 KGHSH and CDR2 LQKENI. The CDR3 is 15 amino acids. The CDR3 is CASSPGQGVNYGYTF. For the CDR3, the DNA is TGTGCCAGCTCCCCCGGACAGGGTGTTAACTATGGCTACACCTTC. Drawing the rest from reference TRBV18 and TRBJ1-2, the complete variable domain is NAGVMQNPRHLVRRRGQEARLRCSPMKGHSHVYWYRQLPEEGLKFMVYLQKENIIDESGMPKERFSAEFPKEGPSILRIQQVVRGDSAAYFCASSPGQGVNYGYTFGSGTRLTVV.

The chain carries TRBV12-3 or TRBV12-4 and TRBJ1-2; D might be TRBD1 (6 bases). This CDR3 region has 13 residues. The ends were cut back, 4 bases at V and 5 bases at J, with 11 bases in the middle. CDR3 nucleotide sequence: TGTGCCAGCAGTTCGGACAGAGGTTATGGCTACACCTTC. Amino acids: CASSSDRGYGYTF.

The chain employs TRBV3-1 (or the pseudogene TRBV3-2) and TRBJ2-3; 9 nucleotides align to TRBD2. Trimming took 4 bases from V and 1 from J; bases not matched to a gene: 6. Germline values: CDR1 LGHDT, CDR2 YNNKEL (reference sequence). The CDR3 is 16 amino acids. In DNA form, the CDR3 reads TGTGCCAGCAGCCCTCAGCGGGGGGCGGGCACAGATACGCAGTATTTT. It yields the protein CASSPQRGAGTDTQYF.

The V call is TRBV2, the J call TRBJ2-3; D is unclear. The CDR3 consists of 13 residues. CDR1 is SNHLY, CDR2 FYNNEI, per germline. Trimming cost V 6 bases and J 1 base, with 8 bases left between them. The CDR3 DNA reads TGTGCCAGCAGGACGACACGCACAGATACGCAGTATTTT. This translates into CASRTTRTDTQYF. Variable domain in full (rest from reference TRBV2 and TRBJ2-3): EPEVTQTPSHQVTQMGQEVILRCVPISNHLYFYWYRQILGQKVEFLVSFYNNEISEKSEIFDDQFSVERPDGSNFTLKIRSTKLEDSAMYFCASRTTRTDTQYFGPGTRLTVL.

V gene TRBV2 combines with J gene TRBJ2-2; TRBD2 matches at 7 bases. J was trimmed by 6 bases and V by 6 bases; bases with no gene match: 7. The CDR3 has 14 residues. Germline V gene data show CDR1 as SNHLY and CDR2 as FYNNEI. The CDR3 coding sequence is TGTGCCAGCAGGGTCGAAGCGGGACCCGGGGAGCTGTTTTTT. Amino acid sequence: CASRVEAGPGELFF.

In its sample, this clone was seen a few times. This chain links TRBV7-9 with TRBJ2-3; unclear D gene. This CDR3 has 12 residues. V was cut by 7 bases and J by 5 bases, with 10 bases left in between. Germline V CDR1 and CDR2: SEHNR, FQNEAQ (reference sequence). The CDR3 DNA reads TGTGCCAGCACCTTCCGAGGAGATACGCAGTATTTT. Its protein product is CASTFRGDTQYF.

This chain links TRBV6-5 with TRBJ2-7, with a possible D match to TRBD1 (6 bases). The CDR3 length is 14 residues. V lost 8 bases and J 0 bases, leaving 14 bases between the germline ends. CDR1 and CDR2 from the germline V gene are MNHEY and SVGAGI. The CDR3 loop reads CASGSDRSSYEQYV. The CDR3 bases are TGTGCCAGCGGATCGGACAGAAGCTCCTACGAGCAGTACGTC.

This sequence joins TRBV7-9 and TRBJ2-1; TRBD1 is a possible D gene (6 bases). The CDR3 spans 19 residues. The germline CDR1 and CDR2 sequences are SEHNR and FQNEAQ (reference sequence). V was trimmed by 5 bases and J by 0 bases, leaving 23 bases between them. CDR3 sequence: CASSLEGVRGLSSYNEQFF. Written as DNA, the CDR3 is TGTGCCAGCAGCCTCGAAGGTGTCAGGGGCTTAAGCTCCTACAATGAGCAGTTCTTC.

Comment on this clone: The junction departs from germline at one end; a sequencing error may be responsible. The V call is TRBV7-9, the J call TRBJ2-7; TRBD1 agrees at 9 bases. The germline V gene has CDR1 SEHNR and CDR2 FQNEAQ (reference sequence). The CDR3 spans 17 residues. CDR3 region: CASSLVVGTGPFYERYF. The CDR3 nucleotides are TGTGCCAGCAGCTTAGTCGTAGGGACAGGGCCTTTTTACGAGCGGTACTTC. The full variable domain, with the rest looked up from reference TRBV7-9 and TRBJ2-7, is DTGVSQNPRHKITKRGQNVTFRCDPISEHNRLYWYRQTLGQGPEFLTYFQNEAQLEKSRLLSDRFSAERPKGSFSTLEIQRTEQGDSAMYLCASSLVVGTGPFYERYFGPGTRLTVT.

The rearrangement links TRBV4-1 to TRBJ1-4; tentatively, D is TRBD1 (5 bases). The CDR3 has 14 amino acids. Germline CDR1 and CDR2: MGHRA and YSYEKL. V gave up 3 bases and J gave up 8 bases, with 13 bases separating them. DNA for the CDR3: TGCGCCAGCAGCCAGGGGCAGGTCGGAGAAAAACTGTTTTTT. It translates to CASSQGQVGEKLFF.

The chain joins TRBV7-2 to TRBJ1-6; weak D call: TRBD1 (5 bases). V was shortened by 4 bases and J by 6 bases, with 13 bases between the two germline ends. The CDR3 totals 15 residues. CDR1 and CDR2 from the germline V gene are SGHTA and FQGNSA. CDR3 DNA: TGTGCCAGCAGCTCAGCACAGGCGTCTAATTCACCCCTCCACTTT. It translates to CASSSAQASNSPLHF.

The chain is built from TRBV4-2 and TRBJ1-2; TRBD1 might be the D (5 bases). Germline CDR1 is LGHNA and CDR2 is YNFKEQ. The CDR3 contains 17 residues. V lost 1 base to trimming and J lost 2 bases, with 17 bases between them. The CDR3 protein is CASSQVGAGPLNYGYTF. The CDR3 coding sequence is TGTGCCAGCAGCCAAGTGGGTGCGGGACCGCTAAACTATGGCTACACCTTC.

This clone was observed a handful of times. The V call is TRBV6-5, the J call TRBJ1-1; TRBD1 aligns across 7 bases. Germline V lookup: CDR1 MNHEY, CDR2 SVGAGI. This CDR3 comprises 15 residues. J was trimmed by 2 bases and V by 2 bases; bases with no gene match: 5. The CDR3, as DNA: TGTGCCAGCAGTTACACACAGGGGACCAACACTGAAGCTTTCTTT. It translates to CASSYTQGTNTEAFF.

The rearrangement joins TRBV15 to TRBJ1-2; D is uncertain. This CDR3 spans 13 amino acids. Between the trimmed V and J ends, which lost 1 base and 4 bases, there was a span of 7 bases. Germline V CDR1 and CDR2: LNHNV, YYDKDF (reference sequence). The CDR3 sequence: CATSRVLGYGYTF. CDR3 nucleotide sequence: TGTGCCACCAGCAGAGTTCTCGGCTATGGCTACACCTTC. Drawing the rest from reference TRBV15 and TRBJ1-2, the complete variable domain is DAMVIQNPRYQVTQFGKPVTLSCSQTLNHNVMYWYQQKSSQAPKLLFHYYDKDFNNEADTPDNFQSRRPNTSFCFLDIRSPGLGDTAMYLCATSRVLGYGYTFGSGTRLTVV.

The sample holds a few counts of this clone. The V call is TRBV10-2, the J call TRBJ1-5, with 8 bases that match TRBD1. Trimming removed 6 bases from V and 0 bases from J; junction bases left unmatched: 4. Germline loops: CDR1 WSHSY, CDR2 SAAADI. The CDR3 is 15 amino acids. CDR3 sequence (DNA): TGCGCCAGCAGAATCGGGACAGGTAGCAATCAGCCCCAGCATTTT. Translated: CASRIGTGSNQPQHF.

V usage is TRBV6-5 and J usage is TRBJ2-3; tentative D call: TRBD2 (6 bases). Per the germline V gene, CDR1 is MNHEY and CDR2 is SVGAGI. This CDR3 is 13 amino acids long. The V gene lost 7 bases and the J gene lost 6 bases, with 14 bases spanning the gap. CDR3 bases: TGTGCCAGCATGAAGCGTGGAGGGGATACGCAGTATTTT. Its protein is CASMKRGGDTQYF.

V and J are TRBV5-5 and TRBJ1-6; D is uncertain. The germline V gene encodes CDR1 SGHKS and CDR2 YYEKEE (reference sequence). The CDR3 is made up of 15 amino acids. The V end lost 4 bases, the J end lost 7 bases, and 15 bases lay between the germline ends. CDR3 nucleotide sequence: TGTGCCAGCAGCCCCGTGGACGGGAGGAATTCACCCCTCCACTTT. Protein product: CASSPVDGRNSPLHF. Looking up the rest from reference TRBV5-5 and TRBJ1-6 gives the full variable domain: DAGVTQSPTHLIKTRGQQVTLRCSPISGHKSVSWYQQVLGQGPQFIFQYYEKEERGRGNFPDRFSARQFPNYSSELNVNALLLGDSALYLCASSPVDGRNSPLHFGNGTRLTVT.

The J gene is TRBJ2-7, the V gene TRBV7-9; 9 nucleotides match TRBD1. Per germline, CDR1 SEHNR and CDR2 FQNEAQ (reference sequence). The trim removed 4 bases at V and 5 bases at J, leaving 9 bases unmatched. CDR3 length equals 15 residues. The CDR3 DNA follows: TGTGCCAGCAGCTCGAAGAGGACAGGGGACGACGAGCAGTACTTC. Translated: CASSSKRTGDDEQYF.

The chain couples TRBV4-2 to TRBJ1-3; 8 positions match TRBD1. Losses at the gene ends were 0 bases for V and 8 bases for J; bases not matched to a gene: 9. The CDR3 length is 16 residues. Germline-derived CDR1 and CDR2 are LGHNA and YNFKEQ. CDR3 amino acids: CASSQDLQGAGDTIYF. The CDR3 bases are TGTGCCAGCAGCCAAGATCTCCAGGGGGCCGGGGACACCATATATTTT.

The chain carries TRBV30 and TRBJ2-5; 7 positions match TRBD2. After removal of 4 bases from V and 4 bases from J, the junction contained 6 bases not matched to a gene. CDR3 length equals 13 residues. Germline V gene data show CDR1 as GTSNPN and CDR2 as SVGIG (reference sequence). The CDR3 loop is CAWTPPGGETQYF. The CDR3 DNA sequence: TGTGCCTGGACCCCCCCGGGAGGAGAGACCCAGTACTTC.

This clone has a single count. In nucleotides, the CDR3 is TGCGCCAGCAGCTTCGAGGGAGTTTCGGCCGAGCAGTACTTC. Protein: CASSFEGVSAEQYF. This chain links TRBV5-1 with TRBJ2-7; perhaps TRBD2 as D (5 bases). The CDR3 is made up of 14 amino acids. Germline CDR1 is SGHRS and CDR2 is YFSETQ. Trimming took off 2 bases at V and 6 bases at J, with 15 bases between the two ends. Filled out from reference TRBV5-1 and TRBJ2-7, the complete variable domain reads KAGVTQTPRYLIKTRGQQVTLSCSPISGHRSVSWYQQTPGQGLQFLFEYFSETQRNKGNFPGRFSGRQFSNSRSEMNVSTLELGDSALYLCASSFEGVSAEQYFGPGTRLTVT.

This clone appeared a single time. This chain joins TRBV9 and TRBJ2-1; 11 bases fit TRBD2. CDR3 length: 16 amino acids. J was trimmed by 11 bases and V by 3 bases; bases with no gene match: 13. Germline V lookup: CDR1 SGDLS, CDR2 YYNGEE. CDR3 nucleotide sequence: TGTGCCAGCAGCGCGACTAGCGGGACCCAGGCGAGGAAGCAGTTCTTC. Protein product: CASSATSGTQARKQFF.

CDR3 amino acids: CASTSGGRYEQYF. The CDR3 DNA reads TGTGCCAGCACCAGCGGGGGGAGGTACGAGCAGTACTTC. The chain couples TRBV6-5 to TRBJ2-7; 9 bases agree with TRBD2. Germline V gene data show CDR1 as MNHEY and CDR2 as SVGAGI. The trim removed 7 bases at V and 4 bases at J, leaving 5 bases unmatched. The CDR3 sequence is 13 residues long.

CDR3 bases: TGTGCCAGCAGCGTACAGGATCAAGAGACCCAGTACTTC. Amino acids: CASSVQDQETQYF. The chain has TRBV9 and TRBJ2-5; D is uncertain. Germline V lookup: CDR1 SGDLS, CDR2 YYNGEE. This CDR3 is built from 13 residues. The germline V and J ends were trimmed by 1 base and 2 bases, with 6 bases remaining between them.

The chain combines TRBV18 with TRBJ1-4; D ambiguous. This CDR3 is 14 amino acids long. CDR1 and CDR2 from the germline V gene are KGHSH and LQKENI. Deletions cut 3 bases from V and 4 bases from J, with 9 bases between. The CDR3, as DNA: TGTGCCAGCTCACCGGGAGCGATTAATGAAAAACTGTTTTTT. It codes for CASSPGAINEKLFF.

The chain couples TRBV2 to TRBJ1-1; TRBD1 matches at 7 bases. The germline V gene has CDR1 SNHLY and CDR2 FYNNEI. The CDR3 contains 19 residues. The V and J ends lost 11 bases and 1 base, in that order; junction bases with no gene match: 25. CDR3 in amino acids: CALNVPLGGAAPWNTEAFF. In DNA, the CDR3 is TGTGCCCTAAACGTCCCCCTAGGGGGCGCAGCTCCCTGGAACACTGAAGCTTTCTTT.

The rearrangement links TRBV28 to TRBJ2-1; 13 bases align to TRBD2. CDR1 is MDHEN, CDR2 SYDVKM, per germline. V was pared by 5 bases and J by 6 bases, with 4 bases of the junction left unmatched. The length of the CDR3 is 15 residues. The CDR3 nucleotides are TGTGCCAGCAGTACTAGGACTAGCGGGGGCAATGAGCAGTTCTTC. Translating it yields CASSTRTSGGNEQFF.

This clone was seen a few times. The rearrangement joins TRBV11-3 to TRBJ2-3, with a weak D call TRBD1 (6 bases). The CDR3 is made up of 14 amino acids. Germline lookup yields CDR1 SGHNT and CDR2 YENEEA. Between the trimmed V and J ends, which lost 3 bases and 12 bases, there was a span of 19 bases. This chain's CDR3 is CASSFGQRTDRQYF. CDR3 nucleotide sequence: TGTGCCAGCAGCTTCGGACAGCGCACAGATAGACAGTATTTT.